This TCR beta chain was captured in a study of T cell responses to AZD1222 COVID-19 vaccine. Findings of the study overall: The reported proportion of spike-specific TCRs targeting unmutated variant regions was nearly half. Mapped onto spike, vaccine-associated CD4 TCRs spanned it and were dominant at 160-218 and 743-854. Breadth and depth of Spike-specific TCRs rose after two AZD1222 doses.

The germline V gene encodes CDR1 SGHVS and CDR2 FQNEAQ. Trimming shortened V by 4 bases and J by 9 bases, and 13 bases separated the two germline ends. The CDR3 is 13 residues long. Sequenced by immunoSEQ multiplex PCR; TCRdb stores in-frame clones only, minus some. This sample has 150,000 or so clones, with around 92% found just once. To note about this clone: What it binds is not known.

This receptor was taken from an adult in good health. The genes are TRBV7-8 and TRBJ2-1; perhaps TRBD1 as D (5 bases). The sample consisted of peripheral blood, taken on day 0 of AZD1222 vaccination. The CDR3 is CASSSQGWVEQFF. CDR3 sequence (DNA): TGTGCCAGCAGCTCCCAGGGTTGGGTTGAGCAGTTCTTC.